This TCR beta chain was captured in a study of blood T cell repertoires in COVID-19. Across the whole study: Samples came from the United States, Italy and Spain, spanning acute and convalescent COVID-19. From T cells, B-cell-depleted T cells, or PBMCs came the material, which was cDNA or gDNA.

In the authors' methods: By means of reference gene primer amplification, nucleated cell counts were estimated. Generated by immunoSEQ multiplex PCR, the TCRdb table keeps only in-frame clones and is missing some. The V and J calls and clone size come from that table; D and trimming were worked out from the DNA. Counted here are 100,000 to 120,000 clones, 85% occurring once; the ten biggest clones make up 5% to 6%. This CDR3 spans 15 amino acids. CDR1 and CDR2 (germline): SNHLY, FYNNEI. V lost 6 bases and J lost 2; bases outside the gene matches: 8. The clonotype was recovered from an older woman with COVID-19, enrolled during active disease. The chain employs TRBV2 and TRBJ1-2; 8 bases align to TRBD1. Sequenced material: peripheral blood. The CDR3 spells CASSVPGQVNYGYTF. The CDR3 coding sequence is TGTGCCAGCAGCGTACCGGGACAGGTCAACTATGGCTACACCTTC.